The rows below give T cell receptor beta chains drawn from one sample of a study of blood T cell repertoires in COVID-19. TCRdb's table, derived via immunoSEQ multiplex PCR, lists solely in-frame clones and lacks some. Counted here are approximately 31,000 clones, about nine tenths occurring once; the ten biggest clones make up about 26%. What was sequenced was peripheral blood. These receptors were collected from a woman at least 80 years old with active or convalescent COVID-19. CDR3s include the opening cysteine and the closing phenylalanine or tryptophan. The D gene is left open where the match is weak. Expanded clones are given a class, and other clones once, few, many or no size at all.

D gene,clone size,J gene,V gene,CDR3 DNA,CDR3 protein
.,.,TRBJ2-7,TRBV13,TGTGCCAGCAGGGACGGGGGCTACGAGCAGTACTTC,CASRDGGYEQYF
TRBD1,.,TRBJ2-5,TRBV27,TGTGCCAGCAGGGAGACAGGGAGAGAGACCCAGTACTTC,CASRETGRETQYF
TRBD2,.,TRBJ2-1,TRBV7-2,TGTGCCAGCAGCTTAGTTAGCGGGGGGAATGAGCAGTTCTTC,CASSLVSGGNEQFF
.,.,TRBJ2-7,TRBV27,TGTGCCAGCAGGTCACAGGGTAGGAGCTCCTACGAGCAGTACTTC,CASRSQGRSSYEQYF
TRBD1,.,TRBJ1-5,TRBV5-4,TGTGCCAGCAGCCGACAGGGCGGCAATCAGCCCCAGCATTTT,CASSRQGGNQPQHF
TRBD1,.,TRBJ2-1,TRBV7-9,TGTGCCAGCAGCTTAGCGAAGGCAGGGGGCACCTACAATGAGCAGTTCTTC,CASSLAKAGGTYNEQFF
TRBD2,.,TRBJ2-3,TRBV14,TGTGCCAGCAGCCCGGGACTAGCGGGGGGGTCAGATACGCAGTATTTT,CASSPGLAGGSDTQYF
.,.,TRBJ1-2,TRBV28,TGTGCCAGCAGCACCCAGGGAGGGGACCCTAACTATGGCTACACCTTC,CASSTQGGDPNYGYTF
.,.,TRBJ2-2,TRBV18,TGTGCCAGCTCACCATCAGGGCGAATCGGGGAGCTGTTTTTT,CASSPSGRIGELFF
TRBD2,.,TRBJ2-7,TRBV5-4,TGTGCCAGCAGCCCAGGACTAGCCTACGAGCAGTACTTC,CASSPGLAYEQYF
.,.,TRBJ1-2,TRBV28,TGTGCCAGCAGTTCCCAGTCCCGCGCGGGGGGCTACACCTTC,CASSSQSRAGGYTF
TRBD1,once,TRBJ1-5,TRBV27,TGTGCCAGCAGTTCACAAAGAGGGGGGACAGTTAGCAATCAGCCCCAGCATTTT,CASSSQRGGTVSNQPQHF
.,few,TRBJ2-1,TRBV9,TGTGCCAGCAGCGCCCAGTCAGGGGAGTACAATGAGCAGTTCTTC,CASSAQSGEYNEQFF
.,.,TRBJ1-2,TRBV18,TGTGCCAGCAGCCCGGGGGGGAGCTATGGCTACACCTTC,CASSPGGSYGYTF
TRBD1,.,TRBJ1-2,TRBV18,TGTGCCAGCTCACCGAGGGACAGTCCTAACTATGGCTACACCTTC,CASSPRDSPNYGYTF
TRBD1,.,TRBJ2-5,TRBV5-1,TGCGCCAGCAGCCGGGGGACAGGGGGCAGGGAGACCCAGTACTTC,CASSRGTGGRETQYF
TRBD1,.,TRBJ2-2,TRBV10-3,TGTGCCATCAACCGGGACAGGACCACCGGGGAGCTGTTTTTT,CAINRDRTTGELFF